This T cell receptor beta chain was observed in a study of blood T cell repertoires in COVID-19. About the study: Italy, Spain and the United States were the sources of the convalescent and acute COVID-19 samples. Sample material is recorded as cDNA or gDNA derived from T cells, B-cell-depleted T cells, or PBMCs.

In the original processing: Amplification with reference gene primers provided the estimates of nucleated cell counts. Assay: immunoSEQ multiplex PCR; the TCRdb copy retains only in-frame clones and omits some. That table furnishes V, J and clone size, whereas the DNA furnished D and trimming. This sample carries around 700,000 clones, 70% to 90% of them seen once, and the ten largest clones take around 0.3%. The CDR3 extends over 12 amino acids. Trimming took off 2 bases at V and 7 bases at J, with 9 bases between the two ends. Germline values: CDR1 SGHAT, CDR2 FQNNGV. The source material was peripheral blood. The origin of this receptor is a woman aged 18-29 years with acute or convalescent COVID-19. The chain carries TRBV11-2 and TRBJ2-7, with D hard to call. The CDR3 nucleotides read TGTGCCAGCAGCTTATGGTCCCGGGAGCAGTACTTC. Translation: CASSLWSREQYF.